The 21 T cell receptor beta chains in this list originate from one sample, sequenced in a study of T cell repertoires in cytomegalovirus infection. These receptors' targets are unknown. TCRdb re-called the reads through MiXCR, storing one row per CDR3 protein. The sample records hundreds of thousands of distinct CDR3 sequences, approximately 40% being singletons. Here the sequenced sample was cultured PBMCs, taken from culture after CMV antigen stimulation. The receptors derive from a human donor in good health (CMV status not recorded). Some clones in this sample may be carry-over from other donors' samples.

The chain is built from TRBV27 and TRBJ1-2; 8 bases are a match to TRBD1. This CDR3 comprises 13 residues. Germline V CDR1 and CDR2: MNHEY, SMNVEV (reference sequence). The ends lost 6 bases at V and 14 bases at J; junction bases unmatched: 14. Here the CDR3 DNA reads TGTGCCAGCAGAAATACGGGACAGGAGAATTGGACCTTC. It encodes CASRNTGQENWTF.

The gene calls are TRBV6-8 and TRBJ1-1, with unresolved D. Trimming shortened V by 5 bases and J by 1 base, and 5 bases separated the two germline ends. In germline, CDR1 is MNHGY, CDR2 SAAAGT. The CDR3 is 12 residues long. CDR3 nucleotides: TGTGCCAGCAGTACGGGGAACACTGAAGCTTTCTTT. Protein product: CASSTGNTEAFF.

The rearrangement joins TRBV12-3 or TRBV12-4 to TRBJ2-7; D is perhaps TRBD1 (6 bases). The length of the CDR3 is 15 residues. V was trimmed by 5 bases and J by 5 bases, leaving 19 bases between them. In DNA form, the CDR3 reads TGTGCCAGCAGTGACAACAGGGTAGGCAGCCACGAGCAGTACTTC. Its translation is CASSDNRVGSHEQYF.

This clonotype has just one count. The chain combines TRBV28 with TRBJ2-7; 7 bases align to TRBD1. Germline values: CDR1 MDHEN, CDR2 SYDVKM. Trimming at V came to 4 bases and at J to 1 base, leaving 7 bases not matched to a gene. The CDR3 extends over 15 amino acids. The CDR3 coding sequence is TGTGCCAGCAGTTACAGGGGCTCCTCTTCCTACGAGCAGTACTTC. Protein product: CASSYRGSSSYEQYF.

CDR3 bases: TGCAGTGCTAGTGGTCCCGGTACCGCAGATACGCAGTATTTT. Protein product: CSASGPGTADTQYF. V and J are TRBV20-1 and TRBJ2-3; D ambiguous. CDR1 DFQATT and CDR2 SNEGSKA come from the germline V gene (reference sequence). The CDR3 runs to 14 residues. V was trimmed by 3 bases and J by 4 bases, leaving 14 bases between them.

This clonotype occurred many times. The gene calls are TRBV7-2 and TRBJ1-2, with 8 bases aligning to TRBD1. Germline trimming cut 2 bases from V and 4 bases from J; bases unmatched to any gene: 12. Germline CDR1 reads SGHTA; CDR2 reads FQGNSA. The CDR3 consists of 17 residues. CDR3 region: CASSLISLYRGGYGYTF. DNA for the CDR3: TGTGCCAGCAGCTTAATCTCCCTTTACAGGGGGGGCTATGGCTACACCTTC.

This clonotype was detected ten times or more. V gene TRBV7-2 combines with J gene TRBJ2-3, with a weak D call TRBD1 (7 bases). This CDR3 is 15 amino acids long. Per the germline V gene, CDR1 is SGHTA and CDR2 is FQGNSA. Here the CDR3 reads CASAGGGKGTDTQYF. CDR3 in DNA: TGTGCTTCTGCAGGGGGAGGAAAGGGCACAGATACGCAGTATTTT.

This clonotype was seen ten or more times. The rearrangement joins TRBV7-8 to TRBJ2-5; D is ambiguous. The CDR3 has 16 residues. The germline V and J ends were trimmed by 5 bases and 2 bases, with 18 bases remaining between them. CDR1 and CDR2 from the germline V gene are SGHVS and FQNEAQ. The CDR3 DNA reads TGTGCCAGCAGCCCCAACGGCGTAGGCAGGCAAGAGACCCAGTACTTC. Translating it yields CASSPNGVGRQETQYF.

J is TRBJ2-3 and V is TRBV7-8, with 7 nucleotides matching TRBD1. From germline, CDR1 is SGHVS and CDR2 FQNEAQ. The CDR3 contains 15 residues. V was pared by 3 bases and J by 1 base, with 4 bases of the junction left unmatched. In nucleotides, the CDR3 is TGTGCCAGCAGCTTGGTAACAGGGGGCACAGATACGCAGTATTTT. This gives the protein CASSLVTGGTDTQYF. The variable domain in full, with the rest retrieved from reference TRBV7-8 and TRBJ2-3, is GAGVSQSPRYKVAKRGQDVALRCDPISGHVSLFWYQQALGQGPEFLTYFQNEAQLDKSGLPSDRFFAERPEGSVSTLKIQRTQQEDSAVYLCASSLVTGGTDTQYFGPGTRLTVL.

This chain connects TRBV10-3 to TRBJ2-1; D unclear. The CDR3 has 12 amino acids. The V and J ends lost 8 bases and 6 bases respectively, with 11 bases between them. Germline loops: CDR1 ENHRY, CDR2 SYGVKD. CDR3 DNA: TGTGCCATCGGTCCACGCCCCAATGAGCAGTTCTTC. This gives the protein CAIGPRPNEQFF.

This clonotype was detected ten times or more. V usage is TRBV7-2 and J usage is TRBJ1-2; no definite D call. Trimming took 5 bases from V and 2 from J, leaving 12 bases between them. The CDR3 length is 14 residues. Germline V gene lookup returns CDR1 SGHTA and CDR2 FQGNSA. The CDR3 nucleotides are TGTGCCAGCAGCCCTATGCTCAGCAACTATGGCTACACCTTC. It is translated as CASSPMLSNYGYTF.

The chain is built from TRBV9 and TRBJ2-1, with 9 bases fitting TRBD2. This CDR3 is built from 15 residues. Germline V gives CDR1 SGDLS, CDR2 YYNGEE. The trim removed 2 bases at V and 8 bases at J, leaving 8 bases unmatched. CDR3 nucleotides: TGTGCCAGCAGCGTGGGCGGGGGGGCCGTAGATGAGCAGTTCTTC. Its translation: CASSVGGGAVDEQFF.

This clonotype was observed a few times. The chain is built from TRBV2 and TRBJ1-6; no reliable D call. CDR3 size: 14 residues. Germline V gives CDR1 SNHLY, CDR2 FYNNEI. Trimming left V 6 bases short and J 4 bases short, with 10 bases between. The CDR3 DNA reads as TGTGCCAGCAGGCTGCAGGAGTATAATTCACCCCTCCACTTT. Amino acid sequence: CASRLQEYNSPLHF.

This clonotype was counted only a few times. V is TRBV6-5 and J is TRBJ1-2; D is ambiguous. The CDR3 is made up of 14 amino acids. Germline values: CDR1 MNHEY, CDR2 SVGAGI. Trimming removed 0 bases at V and 7 bases at J, with 12 bases between. DNA for the CDR3: TGTGCCAGCAGTTACTCGAGAAGGGCGGGTGGCTACACCTTC. Amino acids: CASSYSRRAGGYTF.

V gene TRBV12-3 or TRBV12-4 combines with J gene TRBJ2-6, with 7 bases matching TRBD1. V shed 5 bases and J 2 bases; nucleotides not matched to a gene: 18. There are 20 residues in the CDR3. In nucleotides, the CDR3 is TGTGCCAGCAGTATATGGGTATTCGACAGGGTAGGAACTGGGGCCAACGTCCTGACTTTC. It encodes CASSIWVFDRVGTGANVLTF.

The rearrangement links TRBV19 to TRBJ2-7; D might be TRBD1 (6 bases). Germline V gene sequence: CDR1 LNHDA, CDR2 SQIVND (reference sequence). The CDR3 has 17 amino acids. The V and J ends lost 5 bases and 0 bases respectively, with 20 bases between them. The CDR3 loop reads CASSPDSQWKNSYEQYF. CDR3 bases: TGTGCCAGTAGTCCGGACAGTCAGTGGAAAAACTCCTACGAGCAGTACTTC.

The chain has TRBV27 and TRBJ1-4; 8 bases line up with TRBD1. The CDR3 spans 14 residues. Unmatched junction bases numbered 3, after V lost 3 bases and J lost 6 bases. CDR1 and CDR2 (germline): MNHEY, SMNVEV (reference sequence). The CDR3 DNA reads TGTGCCAGCAGTTTCTTACAGGGGGATGAAAAACTGTTTTTT. This codes for CASSFLQGDEKLFF.

This clonotype was counted only a few times. CDR3: CASSSERGPSSEQYF. The CDR3 bases are TGTGCCAGCAGCTCCGAGCGGGGACCTTCTTCCGAGCAGTACTTC. V and J are TRBV7-9 and TRBJ2-7; 7 bases are shared with TRBD2. J lost 6 bases, V lost 4 bases, and 12 bases had no gene match. This CDR3 contains 15 residues. The germline gives CDR1 SEHNR, CDR2 FQNEAQ (reference sequence).

This chain uses TRBV20-1 with TRBJ1-2; no firm D call. CDR3 length equals 13 residues. Germline V lookup: CDR1 DFQATT, CDR2 SNEGSKA (reference sequence). V lost 5 bases and J 4 bases, leaving 14 bases between the germline ends. CDR3 region: CSAYPGPPYGYTF. DNA for the CDR3: TGCAGTGCTTACCCCGGACCGCCCTATGGCTACACCTTC.

The V call is TRBV12-3 or TRBV12-4, the J call TRBJ2-7, with D uncertain. The length of the CDR3 is 13 residues. V was shortened by 1 base and J by 5 bases, with 9 bases between the two germline ends. The CDR3: CASSLGGSNEQYF. CDR3 in DNA: TGTGCCAGCAGTTTAGGTGGAAGCAACGAGCAGTACTTC.

This clonotype has just a few counts. The rearrangement links TRBV7-1 to TRBJ1-1; 9 bases agree with TRBD1. TRBV7-1 has ORF status, its function being uncertain. The CDR3 extends over 17 amino acids. V gave up 5 bases and J gave up 0 bases; unmatched junction bases: 10. The CDR3 region is CASSHTGQGIVNTEAFF. The CDR3 DNA sequence: TGTGCCAGCAGCCACACGGGACAGGGCATTGTGAACACTGAAGCTTTCTTT.